What follows are 14 T cell receptor beta chains derived from one specimen sequenced in a study of blood T cells in healthy people across ages. It was with a sample-barcoded 5' primer and a J-beta primer mix that a second PCR of roughly 7 to 12 cycles was run. TCRdb fed the 5' RACE reads into MiXCR, producing one record per CDR3 protein. The sample lists hundreds of thousands of distinct CDR3 sequences, approximately 44% occurring once. The sample comprised blood. These TCRs come from a man aged 60-69 years in good health.

The V and J genes are TRBV6-5 and TRBJ1-2; 10 bases map to TRBD1. The germline gives CDR1 MNHEY, CDR2 SVGAGI. J lost 8 bases, V lost 2 bases, and 5 bases had no gene match. This CDR3 has 14 residues. The CDR3 DNA follows: TGTGCCAGCAGTTACGACGGGACAGGGGAAGGCTACACCTTC. Amino acid sequence: CASSYDGTGEGYTF.

As to this clonotype: The germline gene is not matched at one end of the junction; a read error may be the cause. J is TRBJ2-4 and V is TRBV25-1; TRBD2 aligns across 7 bases. Germline V gives CDR1 MGHDK, CDR2 SYGVNS. The CDR3 consists of 14 residues. CDR3 amino acids: CASRESSSGNIQYF. The CDR3 nucleotides are TGTGCCAGCAGGGAATCGTCTAGCGGAAACATTCAGTACTTC. Full variable domain (remainder filled in from reference TRBV25-1 and TRBJ2-4): EADIYQTPRYLVIGTGKKITLECSQTMGHDKMYWYQQDPGMELHLIHYSYGVNSTEKGDLSSESTVSRIRTEHFPLTLESARPSHTSQYLCASRESSSGNIQYFGAGTRLSVL.

A remark on this clonotype: The junction departs from germline at one end; a sequencing error may be responsible. This chain uses TRBV12-3 or TRBV12-4 with TRBJ2-3, with TRBD1 as a possible D gene (7 bases). The CDR3 is made up of 14 amino acids. CDR3 protein: CASSFRGAGDTEYF. The CDR3 coding sequence is TGTGCCAGCAGTTTCAGGGGGGCCGGAGATACGGAGTATTTT.

The chain combines TRBV27 with TRBJ1-6, with 8 bases that match TRBD1. Germline CDR1 MNHEY, CDR2 SMNVEV (reference sequence). The CDR3 is made up of 16 amino acids. V was pared by 4 bases and J by 9 bases, with 11 bases of the junction left unmatched. The CDR3 is CASSSQGAAKGSPLHF. Written as DNA, the CDR3 is TGTGCCAGCAGTTCCCAGGGGGCAGCCAAAGGTTCACCCCTCCACTTT.

This chain links TRBV5-1 with TRBJ2-3; a possible D gene is TRBD2 (6 bases). V lost 1 base to trimming and J lost 2 bases, with 11 bases between them. The CDR3 extends over 15 amino acids. CDR1 SGHRS and CDR2 YFSETQ come from the germline V gene. CDR3 loop: CASSLRRRDTDTQYF. The DNA for the CDR3 is TGCGCCAGCAGCTTGCGGAGGAGGGACACAGATACGCAGTATTTT.

This clonotype was found a few times. The chain has TRBV20-1 and TRBJ2-3, with D tentatively TRBD1 or TRBD2 (5 bases each). V lost 3 bases and J 5 bases, leaving 18 bases between the germline ends. The CDR3 extends over 15 amino acids. The germline gives CDR1 DFQATT, CDR2 SNEGSKA (reference sequence). The DNA of the CDR3 is TGCAGTGCTAGTCGAGGGGTAGGCTTAGGAGATACGCAGTATTTT. This encodes CSASRGVGLGDTQYF.

Worth noting for this clonotype: Compared with germline, one end of the junction differs, possibly owing to a read error. This sequence joins TRBV25-1 and TRBJ2-3, with 7 bases lining up with TRBD1. The CDR3 consists of 17 residues. Germline V gives CDR1 MGHDK, CDR2 SYGVNS. CDR3 loop: CASSAPRGTAGKDAQYF. The CDR3 DNA reads as TGTGCCAGCAGTGCTCCAAGGGGGACAGCAGGAAAAGATGCGCAGTATTTT. Variable domain in full (rest from reference TRBV25-1 and TRBJ2-3): EADIYQTPRYLVIGTGKKITLECSQTMGHDKMYWYQQDPGMELHLIHYSYGVNSTEKGDLSSESTVSRIRTEHFPLTLESARPSHTSQYLCASSAPRGTAGKDAQYFGPGTRLTVL.

This clonotype showed up just a few times. The genes are TRBV3-1 and TRBJ1-5; a possible D gene is TRBD1 (5 bases). V was shortened by 4 bases and J by 6 bases, with 13 bases between the two germline ends. There are 14 residues in the CDR3. Looked up from germline, CDR1 is LGHDT and CDR2 is YNNKEL (reference sequence). CDR3 sequence reads: CASSPQQGSQPQHF. The CDR3 coding sequence is TGTGCCAGCAGCCCTCAGCAGGGTAGTCAGCCCCAGCATTTT.

The rearrangement joins TRBV7-2 to TRBJ1-2, with unresolved D. The CDR3 is made up of 15 amino acids. Trimming took 1 base from V and 4 from J, leaving 13 bases between them. The germline gives CDR1 SGHTA, CDR2 FQGNSA. This CDR3 reads CASSLGLRDTYGYTF. The CDR3 DNA is TGTGCCAGCAGCTTAGGTCTCAGAGATACCTATGGCTACACCTTC.

A single count supports this clonotype. This chain links TRBV5-1 with TRBJ1-5; unclear D gene. Germline V gene data show CDR1 as SGHRS and CDR2 as YFSETQ. This CDR3 has 13 residues. The germline V and J ends were trimmed by 4 bases and 7 bases, with 12 bases remaining between them. The chain's CDR3 is CASSGGLGQPQHF. CDR3 sequence (DNA): TGCGCCAGCAGCGGAGGGCTAGGGCAGCCCCAGCATTTT.

This clonotype was seen at least ten times. The V call is TRBV7-3, the J call TRBJ2-6; maybe TRBD1 (5 bases). The CDR3 has 16 amino acids. V lost 4 bases and J 2 bases, leaving 12 bases between the germline ends. Germline values: CDR1 SGHTA, CDR2 FQGTGA. In nucleotides, the CDR3 is TGTGCCAGCAGCTCAACAGGTCCTCCTGGGGCCAACGTCCTGACTTTC. The encoded protein is CASSSTGPPGANVLTF. Together with reference TRBV7-3 and TRBJ2-6, the CDR3 gives the full variable domain: GAGVSQTPSNKVTEKGKYVELRCDPISGHTALYWYRQSLGQGPEFLIYFQGTGAADDSGLPNDRFFAVRPEGSVSTLKIQRTERGDSAVYLCASSSTGPPGANVLTFGAGSRLTVL.

The rearrangement uses TRBV6-1 and TRBJ1-2; the match to TRBD1 covers 7 bases. Germline loops: CDR1 MNHNS, CDR2 SASEGT. The CDR3 is 13 amino acids. The V gene end was trimmed by 0 bases and the J gene end by 13 bases; junction bases not matched to a gene: 8. CDR3 in DNA: TGTGCCAGCAGTGAAGCGGGACAGCTGGCGGTCACCTTC. Translated: CASSEAGQLAVTF.

V and J are TRBV12-3 or TRBV12-4 and TRBJ1-5; D possibly corresponds to TRBD1 (5 bases). The CDR3 has 15 residues. V was trimmed by 5 bases and J by 9 bases, leaving 20 bases between them. This CDR3 reads CASSPAGTPEGPQHF. The CDR3 region has the DNA TGTGCCAGCAGTCCCGCCGGGACCCCCGAGGGGCCCCAGCATTTT.

As DNA, the CDR3 is TGCAGTGCCGAGCCGGGATTTCGCGGACAGTATTTT. Encoded protein: CSAEPGFRGQYF. The genes are TRBV20-1 and TRBJ2-3; the D gene is possibly TRBD2 (5 bases). Per germline, CDR1 DFQATT and CDR2 SNEGSKA (reference sequence). The length of the CDR3 is 12 residues. V dropped 6 bases and J dropped 12 bases, with 19 bases sitting between them.